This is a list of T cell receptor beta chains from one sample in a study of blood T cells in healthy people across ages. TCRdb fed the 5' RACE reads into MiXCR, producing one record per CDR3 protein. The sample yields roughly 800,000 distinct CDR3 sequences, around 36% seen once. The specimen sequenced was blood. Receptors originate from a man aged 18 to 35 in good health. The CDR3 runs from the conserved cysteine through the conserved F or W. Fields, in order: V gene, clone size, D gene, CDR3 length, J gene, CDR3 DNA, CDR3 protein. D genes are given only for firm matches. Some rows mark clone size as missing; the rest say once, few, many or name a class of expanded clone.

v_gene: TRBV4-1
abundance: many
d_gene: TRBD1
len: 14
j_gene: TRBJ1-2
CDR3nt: TGCGCCAGCAGCCAGGGACAGGGGATTTATGGCTACACCTTC
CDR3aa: CASSQGQGIYGYTF

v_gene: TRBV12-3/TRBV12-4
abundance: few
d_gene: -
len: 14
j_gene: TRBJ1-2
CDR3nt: TGTGCCAGCAGTCCAGGGCCACTTAACTATGGCTACACCTTC
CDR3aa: CASSPGPLNYGYTF

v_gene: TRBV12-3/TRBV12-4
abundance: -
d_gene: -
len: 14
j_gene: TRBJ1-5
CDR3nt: TGTGCCAGCAGCCTAAGAATTGTGGGCCAGCCCCAGCATTTT
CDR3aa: CASSLRIVGQPQHF

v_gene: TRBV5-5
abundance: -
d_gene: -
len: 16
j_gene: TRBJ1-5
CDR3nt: TGTGCCAGCAGCTTGGATATAGGGGCCAGCAATCAGCCCCAGCATTTT
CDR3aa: CASSLDIGASNQPQHF

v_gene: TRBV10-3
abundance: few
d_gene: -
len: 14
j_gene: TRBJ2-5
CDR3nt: TGTGCCATCAGTGGTCCAGGGGTCAAAGAGACCCAGTACTTC
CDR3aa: CAISGPGVKETQYF

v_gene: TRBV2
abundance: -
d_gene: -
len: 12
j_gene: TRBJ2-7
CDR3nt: TGTGCCAGCACTCCAAGGGTTGGCGAGCAGTACTTC
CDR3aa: CASTPRVGEQYF

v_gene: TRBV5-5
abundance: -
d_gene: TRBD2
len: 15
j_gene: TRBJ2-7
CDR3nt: TGTGCCAGCAGCACGGCCAGACTAGCCGGGCTAAGCGAGTACTTC
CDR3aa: CASSTARLAGLSEYF

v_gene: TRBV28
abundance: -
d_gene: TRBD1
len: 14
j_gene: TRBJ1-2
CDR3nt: TGTGCCAGCAGTTTACTACAGGGGAGCGATGGCTACACCTTC
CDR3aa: CASSLLQGSDGYTF

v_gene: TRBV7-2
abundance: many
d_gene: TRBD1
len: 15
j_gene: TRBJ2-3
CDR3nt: TGTGCCAGCAGGCCTAGGGACAGGGACACAGATACGCAGTATTTT
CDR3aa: CASRPRDRDTDTQYF

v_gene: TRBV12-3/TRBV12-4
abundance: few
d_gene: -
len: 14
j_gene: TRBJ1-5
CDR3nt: TGTGCCAGCAGAATTACAGGTAGCAATCAGCCCCAGCATTTT
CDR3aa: CASRITGSNQPQHF

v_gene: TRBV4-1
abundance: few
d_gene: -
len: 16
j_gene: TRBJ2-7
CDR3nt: TGCGCCAGCAGCCCGGCCGGGTGGCAGGGTCCCTACGAGCAGTACTTC
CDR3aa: CASSPAGWQGPYEQYF

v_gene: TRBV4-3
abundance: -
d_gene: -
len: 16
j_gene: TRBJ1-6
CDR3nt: TGCGCCAGCAGCCAAGACTGGGGTTTCTATAATTCACCCCTCCACTTT
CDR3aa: CASSQDWGFYNSPLHF

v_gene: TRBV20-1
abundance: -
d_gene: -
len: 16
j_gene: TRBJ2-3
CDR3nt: TGCAGTGCTAGAGATTGGAACAGGGTAGGCACAGATACGCAGTATTTT
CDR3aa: CSARDWNRVGTDTQYF

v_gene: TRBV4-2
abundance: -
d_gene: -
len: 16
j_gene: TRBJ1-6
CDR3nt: TGTGCCAGCAGCCAAGAGGTTGTCCACCCGGATTCACCCCTCCACTTT
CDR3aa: CASSQEVVHPDSPLHF

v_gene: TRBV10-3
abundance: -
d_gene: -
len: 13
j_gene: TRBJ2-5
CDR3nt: TGTGCCATCAGTGGGGCAGCGGAAGAGACCCAGTACTTC
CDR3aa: CAISGAAEETQYF

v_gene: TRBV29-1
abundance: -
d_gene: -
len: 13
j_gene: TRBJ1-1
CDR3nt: TGCAGCGTTGACCCCCAGGCTGGTCTTGAAGCTTTCTTT
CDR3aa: CSVDPQAGLEAFF

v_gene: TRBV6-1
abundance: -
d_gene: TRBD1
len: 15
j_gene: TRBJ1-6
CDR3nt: TGTGCCAGCAGTCTACAGGGGGCAAGCGGTTCACCCCTCCACTTT
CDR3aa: CASSLQGASGSPLHF

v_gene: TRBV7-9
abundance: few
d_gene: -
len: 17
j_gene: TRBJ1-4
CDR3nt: TGTGCCAGCAGCTTAGGGAGTGGAGGACGGACTAATGAAAAACTGTTTTTT
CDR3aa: CASSLGSGGRTNEKLFF

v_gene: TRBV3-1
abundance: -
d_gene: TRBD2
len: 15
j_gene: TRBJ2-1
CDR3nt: TGTGCCAGCAGCCATAGCGGGGGGGCCGTCAATGAGCAGTTCTTC
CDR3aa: CASSHSGGAVNEQFF

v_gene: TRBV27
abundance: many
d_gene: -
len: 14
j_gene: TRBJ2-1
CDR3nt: TGTGCCAGCAGTTTCCAGGGCTTGGCTGGTGAGCAGTTCTTC
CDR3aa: CASSFQGLAGEQFF

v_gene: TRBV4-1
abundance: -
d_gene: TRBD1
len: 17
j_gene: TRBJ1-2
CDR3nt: TGCGCCAGCAGCCAGGGGGACAGGGGTTCTACTGCCTATGACTACACCTTC
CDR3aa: CASSQGDRGSTAYDYTF

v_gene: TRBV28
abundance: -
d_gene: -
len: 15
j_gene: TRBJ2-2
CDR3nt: TGTGCCAGCCACCGAGGAGGGGCCTCTGAAGGGGAGCTGTTTTTT
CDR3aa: CASHRGGASEGELFF

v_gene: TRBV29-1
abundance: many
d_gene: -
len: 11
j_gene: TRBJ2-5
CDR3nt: TGCAGCGTCCCCCGCGACGGGTCCCAGTACTTC
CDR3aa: CSVPRDGSQYF

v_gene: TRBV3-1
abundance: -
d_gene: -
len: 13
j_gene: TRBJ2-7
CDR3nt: TGTGCCAGCAGCCTTTCGAATGGAAACGAGCAGTACTTC
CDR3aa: CASSLSNGNEQYF

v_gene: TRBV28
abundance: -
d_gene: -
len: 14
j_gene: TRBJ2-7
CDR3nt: TGTGCCAGCAGTTTGGGGGAGAAATACAATGAGCAGTACTTC
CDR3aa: CASSLGEKYNEQYF

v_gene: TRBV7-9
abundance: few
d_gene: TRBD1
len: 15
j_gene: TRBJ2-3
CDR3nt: TGTGCCAGCAGCCCCCCGAGGGGGCGAGGGGATACGCAGTATTTT
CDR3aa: CASSPPRGRGDTQYF

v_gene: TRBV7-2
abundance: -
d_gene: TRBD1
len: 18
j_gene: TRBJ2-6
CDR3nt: TGTGCCAGCAGCTTAGTCTGGGACAGGGGCGTTGTGGCCAACGTCCTGACTTTC
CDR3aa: CASSLVWDRGVVANVLTF

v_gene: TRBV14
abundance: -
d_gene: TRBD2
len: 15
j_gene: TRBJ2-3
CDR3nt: TGTGCCAGCAGCCAAGAGATCGGGGGGGGAGATACGCAGTATTTT
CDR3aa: CASSQEIGGGDTQYF